These T cell receptor beta chains were read from a single sample in a study of PD-1 blockade in classical Hodgkin lymphoma. Generated by immunoSEQ multiplex PCR, the TCRdb table keeps only in-frame clones and is missing some. The table shows about 18,000 clones, with over 65% occurring only once. The sample in question was CD4+ T cells from blood, obtained before the fourth cycle of nivolumab. The receptors stem from a human donor with classical Hodgkin lymphoma. Both conserved end residues are part of each CDR3. A D gene is named only where the DNA matches it firmly. The size of a clone is reported for some rows only, either as once, few or many, or as a class for expanded clones.

V gene: TRBV19
clone size: -
D gene: -
J gene: TRBJ2-1
CDR3 protein: CASSKGPISYNEQFF
CDR3 DNA: TGTGCCAGTAGTAAGGGCCCGATCTCCTACAATGAGCAGTTCTTC

V gene: TRBV5-1
clone size: -
D gene: -
J gene: TRBJ2-3
CDR3 protein: CASSISTDTQYF
CDR3 DNA: TGCGCCAGCAGCATAAGCACAGATACGCAGTATTTT

V gene: TRBV28
clone size: -
D gene: -
J gene: TRBJ1-4
CDR3 protein: CASSQSPSFNEKLFF
CDR3 DNA: TGTGCCAGCAGTCAGTCGCCGAGCTTTAATGAAAAACTGTTTTTT

V gene: TRBV19
clone size: once
D gene: TRBD1
J gene: TRBJ2-7
CDR3 protein: CASSISFPGGHYEQYF
CDR3 DNA: TGTGCCAGTAGTATTTCATTCCCAGGGGGTCACTACGAGCAGTACTTC

V gene: TRBV4-1
clone size: -
D gene: TRBD2
J gene: TRBJ2-7
CDR3 protein: CASSLGLAMDEQYF
CDR3 DNA: TGCGCCAGCAGCCTCGGACTAGCGATGGACGAGCAGTACTTC

V gene: TRBV2
clone size: -
D gene: -
J gene: TRBJ2-1
CDR3 protein: CASSEVFEQFF
CDR3 DNA: TGTGCCAGCAGTGAGGTGTTTGAGCAGTTCTTC

V gene: TRBV5-1
clone size: -
D gene: TRBD2
J gene: TRBJ2-5
CDR3 protein: CASSFEAGGPSETQYF
CDR3 DNA: TGCGCCAGCAGCTTCGAAGCGGGAGGGCCCAGCGAGACCCAGTACTTC

V gene: TRBV2
clone size: -
D gene: TRBD2
J gene: TRBJ2-1
CDR3 protein: CASSDLADNEQFF
CDR3 DNA: TGTGCCAGCAGTGACCTAGCGGACAATGAGCAGTTCTTC

V gene: TRBV2
clone size: -
D gene: -
J gene: TRBJ2-1
CDR3 protein: CASMWRMDNEQFF
CDR3 DNA: TGTGCCAGCATGTGGCGGATGGACAATGAGCAGTTCTTC

V gene: TRBV19
clone size: -
D gene: -
J gene: TRBJ2-7
CDR3 protein: CASSAPGLGLYEQYF
CDR3 DNA: TGTGCCAGTAGTGCCCCGGGACTGGGACTTTACGAGCAGTACTTC

V gene: TRBV6-6
clone size: once
D gene: -
J gene: TRBJ2-1
CDR3 protein: CASSTTAGEQFF
CDR3 DNA: TGTGCCAGCAGTACGACAGCCGGTGAGCAGTTCTTC

V gene: TRBV18
clone size: -
D gene: TRBD1
J gene: TRBJ2-1
CDR3 protein: CASSQLPGTGQSSYNEQFF
CDR3 DNA: TGTGCCAGCTCACAATTACCCGGGACAGGGCAGAGCTCCTACAATGAGCAGTTCTTC

V gene: TRBV5-1
clone size: -
D gene: -
J gene: TRBJ1-2
CDR3 protein: CASSLDGNRVYGYTF
CDR3 DNA: TGCGCCAGCAGCTTGGACGGTAACAGGGTCTATGGCTACACCTTC

V gene: TRBV6-5
clone size: -
D gene: -
J gene: TRBJ1-5
CDR3 protein: CASSYSGESNQPQHF
CDR3 DNA: TGTGCCAGCAGTTACTCAGGGGAGAGCAATCAGCCCCAGCATTTT

V gene: TRBV29-1
clone size: -
D gene: -
J gene: TRBJ2-5
CDR3 protein: CSVGQETQYF
CDR3 DNA: TGCAGCGTTGGGCAAGAGACCCAGTACTTC

V gene: TRBV6-1
clone size: -
D gene: TRBD1
J gene: TRBJ1-2
CDR3 protein: CASSESGGAGYTF
CDR3 DNA: TGTGCCAGCAGTGAATCAGGGGGCGCCGGCTACACCTTC

V gene: TRBV6-4
clone size: -
D gene: TRBD1
J gene: TRBJ2-3
CDR3 protein: CASSDGTGGTDTQYF
CDR3 DNA: TGTGCCAGCAGTGACGGGACAGGGGGCACAGATACGCAGTATTTT

V gene: TRBV19
clone size: -
D gene: -
J gene: TRBJ1-1
CDR3 protein: CASSIGYMNTEAFF
CDR3 DNA: TGTGCCAGTAGTATTGGGTATATGAACACTGAAGCTTTCTTT

V gene: TRBV30
clone size: -
D gene: -
J gene: TRBJ2-1
CDR3 protein: CAWSHTPLLGVDKGNEQFF
CDR3 DNA: TGTGCCTGGAGTCATACCCCCCTTTTGGGAGTCGATAAGGGCAATGAGCAGTTCTTC

V gene: TRBV5-1
clone size: -
D gene: TRBD1
J gene: TRBJ2-2
CDR3 protein: CASSGQGLNTGELFF
CDR3 DNA: TGCGCCAGCAGCGGACAGGGACTCAACACCGGGGAGCTGTTTTTT

V gene: TRBV7-6
clone size: -
D gene: -
J gene: TRBJ2-1
CDR3 protein: CASSLLALPRGGEQFF
CDR3 DNA: TGTGCCAGCAGCTTATTGGCTTTACCACGTGGAGGTGAGCAGTTCTTC

V gene: TRBV5-5
clone size: -
D gene: TRBD1
J gene: TRBJ2-6
CDR3 protein: CASSRGQTPTGANVLTF
CDR3 DNA: TGTGCCAGCAGCAGGGGACAGACACCAACTGGGGCCAACGTCCTGACTTTC

V gene: TRBV28
clone size: -
D gene: TRBD1
J gene: TRBJ1-2
CDR3 protein: CASSLDREDYTF
CDR3 DNA: TGTGCCAGCAGTTTAGACAGGGAGGACTACACCTTC

V gene: TRBV5-5
clone size: once
D gene: -
J gene: TRBJ2-1
CDR3 protein: CASSPDPGLYNEQFF
CDR3 DNA: TGTGCCAGCAGCCCGGACCCAGGACTCTACAATGAGCAGTTCTTC

V gene: TRBV20-1
clone size: -
D gene: -
J gene: TRBJ2-4
CDR3 protein: CSARAGNIQYF
CDR3 DNA: TGCAGTGCTAGAGCGGGGAACATTCAGTACTTC

V gene: TRBV19
clone size: -
D gene: -
J gene: TRBJ1-5
CDR3 protein: CASIRAPGSNQPQHF
CDR3 DNA: TGTGCCAGTATTCGCGCCCCGGGGAGCAATCAGCCCCAGCATTTT

V gene: TRBV5-1
clone size: -
D gene: -
J gene: TRBJ2-3
CDR3 protein: CASSLGQFSTDTQYF
CDR3 DNA: TGCGCCAGCAGCTTGGGACAGTTCAGCACAGATACGCAGTATTTT

V gene: TRBV9
clone size: -
D gene: -
J gene: TRBJ1-2
CDR3 protein: CASSVDLGANGYTF
CDR3 DNA: TGTGCCAGCAGCGTAGACCTGGGGGCCAATGGCTACACCTTC

V gene: TRBV7-6
clone size: -
D gene: -
J gene: TRBJ2-2
CDR3 protein: CASSRSTGELFF
CDR3 DNA: TGTGCCAGCAGCCGAAGCACCGGGGAGCTGTTTTTT

V gene: TRBV10-3
clone size: few
D gene: TRBD1
J gene: TRBJ1-5
CDR3 protein: CAISGQGDQPQHF
CDR3 DNA: TGTGCCATCAGTGGACAGGGAGATCAGCCCCAGCATTTT

V gene: TRBV7-2
clone size: once
D gene: -
J gene: TRBJ2-6
CDR3 protein: CASSAYGSGANVLTF
CDR3 DNA: TGTGCCAGCAGCGCGTATGGCTCTGGGGCCAACGTCCTGACTTTC

V gene: TRBV14
clone size: -
D gene: -
J gene: TRBJ2-2
CDR3 protein: CASSRITGDGTGELFF
CDR3 DNA: TGTGCCAGCAGCCGTATTACGGGGGACGGCACCGGGGAGCTGTTTTTT

V gene: TRBV5-5
clone size: -
D gene: TRBD1
J gene: TRBJ1-2
CDR3 protein: CASSPQGQANYGYTF
CDR3 DNA: TGTGCCAGCAGTCCACAGGGGCAAGCTAACTATGGCTACACCTTC

V gene: TRBV27
clone size: -
D gene: TRBD1
J gene: TRBJ1-6
CDR3 protein: CASRAGTVNSPLHF
CDR3 DNA: TGTGCCAGCAGAGCCGGGACAGTTAATTCACCCCTCCACTTT

V gene: TRBV5-5
clone size: -
D gene: TRBD1
J gene: TRBJ2-5
CDR3 protein: CASSSLGQQETQYF
CDR3 DNA: TGTGCCAGCAGCTCGCTGGGACAGCAAGAGACCCAGTACTTC

V gene: TRBV28
clone size: -
D gene: -
J gene: TRBJ1-2
CDR3 protein: CASSLGGRLIGYTF
CDR3 DNA: TGTGCCAGCAGTTTGGGAGGAAGATTGATTGGCTACACCTTC

V gene: TRBV6-1
clone size: -
D gene: -
J gene: TRBJ2-7
CDR3 protein: CASSEGLRTEQYF
CDR3 DNA: TGTGCCAGCAGTGAAGGGTTAAGGACCGAGCAGTACTTC

V gene: TRBV19
clone size: -
D gene: -
J gene: TRBJ2-7
CDR3 protein: CASSRRGSSYEQYF
CDR3 DNA: TGTGCCAGTAGCCGCAGGGGAAGCTCCTACGAGCAGTACTTC

V gene: TRBV6-1
clone size: -
D gene: -
J gene: TRBJ2-7
CDR3 protein: CASSVEGFTYEQYF
CDR3 DNA: TGTGCCAGCAGTGTCGAGGGATTTACCTACGAGCAGTACTTC

V gene: TRBV7-3
clone size: -
D gene: TRBD2
J gene: TRBJ2-6
CDR3 protein: CASSAGHLGGSGANVLTF
CDR3 DNA: TGTGCCAGCAGCGCAGGCCACCTCGGGGGGTCTGGGGCCAACGTCCTGACTTTC